The next 11 T cell receptor beta chains were all read from a single sample in a study of T cell repertoires in cytomegalovirus infection. Their specific antigens are unknown. TCRdb reprocessed the reads via MiXCR and lists one record per CDR3 protein. The repertoire consists of hundreds of thousands of distinct CDR3 sequences, with 31% occurring once and the leading ten covering over 13%. The input for sequencing was cultured CD8+ T cells from PBMCs, taken from culture after CMV antigen stimulation. All receptors come from a human donor in good health (CMV status not recorded). Some clones in this sample may be carry-over from other donors' samples.

This clonotype turned up a few times. This rearrangement joins TRBV28 to TRBJ2-7; possibly TRBD1 for D (6 bases). Germline CDR1 is MDHEN and CDR2 is SYDVKM. The germline V and J ends were trimmed by 2 bases and 5 bases, with 10 bases remaining between them. This CDR3 is built from 13 residues. The CDR3 nucleotides read TGTGCCAGCAGTTTACCCAGGGGCCACGAGCAGTACGTC. The encoded protein is CASSLPRGHEQYV.

This clonotype was counted a few times. This sequence joins TRBV7-6 and TRBJ2-1, with 8 bases fitting TRBD2. V lost 1 base and J lost 8; bases outside the gene matches: 7. The CDR3 runs to 15 residues. Germline CDR1 is SGHVS and CDR2 is FNYEAQ. The chain's CDR3 is CASSLVAGGFDEQFF. The CDR3 region has the DNA TGTGCCAGCAGCTTAGTGGCGGGGGGCTTTGATGAGCAGTTCTTC.

This clonotype has at least ten counts. This chain joins TRBV7-8 and TRBJ2-7; D is unresolved. V shed 2 bases and J shed 6 bases, with 5 bases lying between them. Per germline, CDR1 SGHVS and CDR2 FQNEAQ. The length of the CDR3 is 11 residues. The CDR3: CASSLPGEQYF. The CDR3 DNA sequence: TGTGCCAGCAGCTTACCTGGCGAGCAGTACTTC. Supplemented by reference TRBV7-8 and TRBJ2-7, the full variable domain reads GAGVSQSPRYKVAKRGQDVALRCDPISGHVSLFWYQQALGQGPEFLTYFQNEAQLDKSGLPSDRFFAERPEGSVSTLKIQRTQQEDSAVYLCASSLPGEQYFGPGTRLTVT.

This clonotype has more than one count but fewer than ten. The rearrangement joins TRBV24-1 to TRBJ2-2; 8 bases fit TRBD1. V shed 7 bases, J shed 1 base, and the junction held 1 base outside the gene matches. CDR3 length: 14 residues. CDR1 and CDR2 from the germline V gene are KGHDR and SFDVKD. CDR3 sequence: CATRDRGNTGELFF. The CDR3 DNA follows: TGTGCCACCAGAGACAGGGGGAACACCGGGGAGCTGTTTTTT.

The rearrangement joins TRBV12-3 or TRBV12-4 to TRBJ2-2, with TRBD1 identical over 7 bases. This CDR3 has 16 residues. J lost 6 bases, V lost 2 bases, and 9 bases had no gene match. CDR3 amino acids: CASSLTDRVLAGELFF. CDR3 coding DNA: TGTGCCAGCAGTTTAACCGACAGGGTGTTAGCCGGGGAGCTGTTTTTT.

This clonotype was picked up a small number of times. The CDR3 nucleotides are TGTGCCAGCAGCTCTCTAGCGGGTCCTAGCACAGATACGCAGTATTTT. Translated: CASSSLAGPSTDTQYF. This chain links TRBV7-2 with TRBJ2-3, with 8 bases aligning to TRBD2. The junction had 6 bases not matched to a gene; V was cut back by 4 bases and J by 0 bases. CDR3 length: 16 residues. Germline-derived CDR1 and CDR2 are SGHTA and FQGNSA.

This clonotype came up a few times. The rearrangement uses TRBV11-2 and TRBJ2-1, with 7 bases identical to TRBD2. The V segment lost 1 base and the J segment 5 bases; nucleotides outside the gene matches: 5. This CDR3 has 15 amino acids. CDR1 SGHAT and CDR2 FQNNGV come from the germline V gene. The CDR3 coding sequence is TGTGCCAGCAGCTTAGGTAGCGGGTGGGACAATGAGCAGTTCTTC. Residues: CASSLGSGWDNEQFF.

Many counts were recorded for this clonotype. The chain links TRBV11-2 to TRBJ2-7; no definite D call. The V gene's germline CDR1 is SGHAT and CDR2 FQNNGV. The CDR3 spans 12 residues. V lost 1 base and J 9 bases, leaving 10 bases between the germline ends. The CDR3 loop is CASSLGSLGQYF. The DNA for the CDR3 is TGTGCCAGCAGCTTAGGTTCCCTCGGGCAGTACTTC.

This sequence joins TRBV5-4 and TRBJ2-1, with D possibly matching TRBD2 (6 bases). The ends were cut back, 7 bases at V and 4 bases at J, with 12 bases in the middle. The CDR3 loop spans 13 amino acids. Germline CDR1 reads SGHNT; CDR2 reads YYREEE (reference sequence). Here the CDR3 reads CASWEDSYNEQFF. CDR3 DNA: TGTGCCAGCTGGGAGGATTCGTACAATGAGCAGTTCTTC.

This chain connects TRBV15 to TRBJ1-2; 7 bases fit TRBD1. CDR3 length: 15 residues. Germline V gives CDR1 LNHNV, CDR2 YYDKDF (reference sequence). V lost 0 bases to trimming and J lost 3 bases; unmatched junction nucleotides: 4. The CDR3 DNA reads TGTGCCACCAGCAGAGATCTCGGGACAGACTATGGCTACACCTTC. It translates to CATSRDLGTDYGYTF.

A word on this clonotype: A much more abundant neighbour one base away suggests this may be a read error. The rearrangement joins TRBV27 to TRBJ2-2; D is perhaps TRBD1 or TRBD2 (5 bases each). V was trimmed by 6 bases and J by 5 bases, leaving 10 bases between them. This CDR3 comprises 13 residues. Germline V gene lookup returns CDR1 MNHEY and CDR2 SMNVEV (reference sequence). CDR3 nucleotide sequence: TGTGCCAGCAGGCAATGGGGGACCGGGGAGCTGTTTTTT. Translated: CASRQWGTGELFF.